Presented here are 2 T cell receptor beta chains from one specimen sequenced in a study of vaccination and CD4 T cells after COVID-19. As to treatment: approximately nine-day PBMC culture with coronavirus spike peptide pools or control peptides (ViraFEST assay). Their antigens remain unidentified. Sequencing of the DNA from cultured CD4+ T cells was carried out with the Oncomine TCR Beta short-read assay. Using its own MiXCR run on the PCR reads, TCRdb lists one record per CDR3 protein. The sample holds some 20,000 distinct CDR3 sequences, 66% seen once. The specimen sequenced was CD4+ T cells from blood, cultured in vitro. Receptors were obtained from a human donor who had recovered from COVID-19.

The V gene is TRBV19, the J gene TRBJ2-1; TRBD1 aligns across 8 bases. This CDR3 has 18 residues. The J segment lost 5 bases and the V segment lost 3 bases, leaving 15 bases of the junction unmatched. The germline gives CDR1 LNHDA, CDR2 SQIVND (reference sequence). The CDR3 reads CASSMLGQARPLDNEQFF. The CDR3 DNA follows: TGTGCCAGTAGTATGTTGGGACAGGCACGCCCATTAGACAATGAGCAGTTCTTC.

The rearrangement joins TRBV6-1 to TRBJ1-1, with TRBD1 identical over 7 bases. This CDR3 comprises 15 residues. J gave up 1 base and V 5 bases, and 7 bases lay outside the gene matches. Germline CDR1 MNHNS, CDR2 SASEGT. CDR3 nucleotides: TGTGCCAGCAGTCCCCGGACAGGTGAGAACACTGAAGCTTTCTTT. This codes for CASSPRTGENTEAFF.